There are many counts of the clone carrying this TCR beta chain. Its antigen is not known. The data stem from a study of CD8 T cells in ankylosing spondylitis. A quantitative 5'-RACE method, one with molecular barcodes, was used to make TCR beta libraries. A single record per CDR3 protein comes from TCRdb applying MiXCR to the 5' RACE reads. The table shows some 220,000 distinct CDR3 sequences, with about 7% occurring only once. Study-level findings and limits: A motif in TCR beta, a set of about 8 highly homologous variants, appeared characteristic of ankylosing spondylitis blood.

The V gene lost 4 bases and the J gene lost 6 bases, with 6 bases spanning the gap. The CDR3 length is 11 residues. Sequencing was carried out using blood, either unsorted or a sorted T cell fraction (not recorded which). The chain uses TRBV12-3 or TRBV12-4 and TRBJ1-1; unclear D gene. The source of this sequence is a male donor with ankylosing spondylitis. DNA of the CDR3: TGTGCCAGCAGTTCGGGTCCTGAAGCTTTCTTT. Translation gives CASSSGPEAFF.